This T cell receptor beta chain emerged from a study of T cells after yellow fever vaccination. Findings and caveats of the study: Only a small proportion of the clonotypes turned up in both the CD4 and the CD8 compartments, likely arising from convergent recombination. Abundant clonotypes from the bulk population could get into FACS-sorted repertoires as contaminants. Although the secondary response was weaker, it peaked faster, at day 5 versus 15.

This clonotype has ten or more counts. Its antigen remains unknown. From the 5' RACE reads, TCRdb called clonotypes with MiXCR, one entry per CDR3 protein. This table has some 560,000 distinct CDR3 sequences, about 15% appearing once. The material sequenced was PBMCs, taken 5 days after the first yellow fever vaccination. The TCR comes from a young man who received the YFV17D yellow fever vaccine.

Here the CDR3 reads CASSFFLLGGKETQYF. The CDR3 DNA follows: TGTGCCAGCAGCTTTTTTCTCCTTGGGGGGAAAGAGACCCAGTACTTC. The gene calls are TRBV5-5 and TRBJ2-5; TRBD2 is a possible D gene (6 bases). CDR3 length: 16 amino acids. Trimming removed 2 bases from V and 3 bases from J, with 17 bases in between. Looked up from germline, CDR1 is SGHKS and CDR2 is YYEKEE (reference sequence).